The present entry profiles one T cell receptor beta chain with its context. Its antigen remains unidentified. Base qualities are not recorded, but no much larger clone differs from it by a single base. The CDR3 covers 15 residues, taking in both the cysteine and the phenylalanine. Solely the CDR3 DNA is kept, with 45 bases framed from the first base. CDR1 and CDR2, per the germline V gene (reference sequence), are DFQATT and SNEGSKA. The V end gives up 4 bases and the J end 0 bases, leaving 5 bases in the junction not matched to a gene. Ficoll-Paque density gradient centrifugation was the method used to isolate PBMCs. This sample is part of a study of T-cell memory formation after mild COVID-19 (dated by TCRdb to about 2021). Regarding the complete study: Most TCR sequence clusters were specific to one of the two donors. Longitudinal TCRalpha and TCRbeta repertoire sequencing tracked T-cell clones expanding and contracting after mild COVID-19 in a couple of donors. The cohort was made up of two young adult volunteers, one female and one male, who were previously healthy. Paper-wide results and their limitations: From day 15 to 85, contracting clones showed balanced CD4/CD8 phenotypes, whereas a second wave of clones that expanded from day 15 to 37 leaned towards CD4+. Contracting CD4+ clones were found mainly in CM and EM memory subsets, while CD8+ clones were enriched in EMRA. The study covered only a couple of mild cases, and larger cohorts including severe cases with pre-infection samples were considered necessary. SARS-CoV-2 specificity of the second-wave clones peaking on day 37 was not confirmed. Some responding clones were detected in pre-infection memory, which suggested that pre-existing cross-reactive memory T cells had joined the SARS-CoV-2 response.

Sequenced using an Illumina NovaSeq 6000. TCRalpha and TCRbeta cDNA libraries were constructed by 5'RACE with constant-segment primers, with sample barcodes and unique molecular identifiers being introduced. Trizol reagent was used to extract RNA from every sample. Amplification of the libraries took two PCR steps, and the second step added a second sample barcode plus Illumina TruSeq adapters. The libraries were sequenced on an Illumina NovaSeq using 2 x 150 bp paired-end reads. Concerning the study's data processing: Demultiplexing of reads and collapsing into UMI-guided consensus sequences were performed with migec v1.2.7. Using mixcr v2.1.11, UMI consensuses were aligned to TRA and TRB V and J templates and then assembled into clonotypes. A clonotype was counted as expanded or contracted only when both edgeR and NoisET called the clonotype significant, with the noise models trained on biological replicates. For edgeR calls, a false discovery rate-adjusted p below 0.01 and a log2 fold-change threshold of 1 were applied. As an exploratory analysis of dynamics, max-normalized trajectories of the 1000 most abundant clonotypes were examined with PCA combined with hierarchical clustering. Separately sequenced CD4+ and CD8+ repertoires were used to assign the CD4 or CD8 phenotype of responding clones. The raw public data were reprocessed by TCRdb itself: fastp quality trimming at Q25, MiXCR clonotype calling, in-frame beta chains only. Identical CDR3 proteins give one entry, which carries the most common genes and DNA. TCRdb's processing, not the authors' own work, is the source of the V and J calls. For this sample the table gives about half a million distinct CDR3 sequences, of which 18% were detected only once. The top ten hold 9% to 15% of the sample.

The source material was PBMCs or a T cell subset sorted from them (not recorded which). The chain couples TRBV20-1 to TRBJ1-3, and 8 junction bases match TRBD1. The receptor's source is an adult woman who had mild COVID-19 (a few samples of this study predate the infection). The sample titles of this study are shuffled in the database, so cell type and time point are left out; the donor was told from shared clones. The bases read TGCAGTGCTAAGCAGGGGGCACGCTCTGGAAACACCATATATTTT. Translated, it reads CSAKQGARSGNTIYF.